These 23 T cell receptor beta chains came from one sample sequenced in a study of post-analysis software for immune sequencing data. Unique-molecular-identifier-tagged TCR beta cDNA libraries were used. TCRdb itself ran the PCR reads through MiXCR, one entry per CDR3 protein. The table includes some 890,000 distinct CDR3 sequences, roughly half detected once. Study findings and constraints: Controls had lower frequencies than patients of about five TRBV segments, which included TRBV5-6, TRBV5-1 and TRBV20-1.

What these receptors recognize is not known. The sample comprised blood. The receptors stem from a girl aged 5-17 years with multiple sclerosis.

This clonotype has a handful of counts. The chain links TRBV5-1 to TRBJ1-1; tentative D call: TRBD1 (5 bases). Germline loops: CDR1 SGHRS, CDR2 YFSETQ. V was cut by 1 base and J by 2 bases, with 9 bases left in between. The CDR3 consists of 14 residues. The CDR3 loop reads CASSLWGLNTEAFF. The CDR3 nucleotides read TGCGCCAGCAGCTTGTGGGGGTTAAACACTGAAGCTTTCTTT.

This chain connects TRBV7-2 to TRBJ1-2; TRBD1 aligns across 9 bases. V gave up 7 bases and J gave up 4 bases; unmatched junction bases: 4. Germline V gene data show CDR1 as SGHTA and CDR2 as FQGNSA. The CDR3 loop spans 13 amino acids. The CDR3 region has the DNA TGTGCCAGCACCTTGGACAGGGGCTATGGCTACACCTTC. It encodes CASTLDRGYGYTF.

The chain joins TRBV10-3 to TRBJ1-1, with D perhaps TRBD1 (5 bases). Deletions cut 2 bases from V and 0 bases from J, with 10 bases between. CDR3 length: 15 amino acids. The germline V gene has CDR1 ENHRY and CDR2 SYGVKD. CDR3 loop: CAISESSGVNTEAFF. CDR3 bases: TGTGCCATCAGTGAGAGCTCGGGGGTGAACACTGAAGCTTTCTTT.

The CDR3 sequence is CASRTSTRYNEQYF. In nucleotides, the CDR3 is TGTGCCAGCAGAACCTCAACTCGGTACAATGAGCAGTACTTC. The chain is built from TRBV27 and TRBJ2-1; no definite D call. The end of the DNA is better explained by TRBJ2-7, so the J call may be wrong. From germline, CDR1 is MNHEY and CDR2 SMNVEV (reference sequence). This CDR3 has 14 amino acids.

The chain joins TRBV18 to TRBJ2-1, with D unclear. Trimming shortened V by 0 bases and J by 6 bases, and 18 bases separated the two germline ends. Germline CDR1 is KGHSH and CDR2 is LQKENI. The CDR3 covers 17 residues. Here the CDR3 reads CASSPPVTRSFSNEQFF. In nucleotides, the CDR3 is TGTGCCAGCTCACCACCGGTGACCAGATCTTTTAGCAATGAGCAGTTCTTC. Full variable domain (remainder filled in from reference TRBV18 and TRBJ2-1): NAGVMQNPRHLVRRRGQEARLRCSPMKGHSHVYWYRQLPEEGLKFMVYLQKENIIDESGMPKERFSAEFPKEGPSILRIQQVVRGDSAAYFCASSPPVTRSFSNEQFFGPGTRLTVL.

This clonotype has just a few counts. The chain uses TRBV29-1 and TRBJ2-3; D may match TRBD1 or TRBD2 (5 bases each). CDR1 is SQVTM and CDR2 is ANQGSEA in the germline V gene. Trimming left V 6 bases short and J 6 bases short, with 19 bases between. The length of the CDR3 is 14 residues. The CDR3 protein is CSVLKVGARDTQYF. The CDR3 DNA is TGCAGCGTCCTAAAGGTCGGGGCCAGGGATACGCAGTATTTT.

This clonotype was picked up a small number of times. The chain recombines TRBV7-9 with TRBJ2-7; TRBD1 aligns across 7 bases. The CDR3 totals 14 residues. The germline V gene has CDR1 SEHNR and CDR2 FQNEAQ (reference sequence). The junction had 8 bases not matched to a gene; V was cut back by 7 bases and J by 2 bases. The CDR3 bases are TGTGCCAGCACCCAGGGACAGAAAGCCTACGAGCAGTACTTC. Its protein is CASTQGQKAYEQYF.

V usage is TRBV4-1 and J usage is TRBJ1-1; tentatively, D is TRBD1 (5 bases). Trimming stripped 0 bases from V and 4 bases from J, with 15 bases between. This CDR3 has 16 amino acids. Per germline, CDR1 MGHRA and CDR2 YSYEKL. The CDR3 protein is CASSQDKSGAGTEAFF. The DNA of the CDR3 is TGCGCCAGCAGCCAAGATAAATCTGGGGCCGGCACTGAAGCTTTCTTT.

This chain joins TRBV15 and TRBJ2-5, with unresolved D. CDR3 length: 12 residues. Germline V lookup: CDR1 LNHNV, CDR2 YYDKDF (reference sequence). V lost 0 bases and J 8 bases, leaving 7 bases between the germline ends. For the CDR3, the DNA is TGTGCCACCAGCAGAGATGTTGAAACCCAGTACTTC. As protein: CATSRDVETQYF.

This sequence joins TRBV5-1 and TRBJ1-1, with D unresolved. Trimming left V 1 base short and J 5 bases short, with 12 bases between. There are 14 residues in the CDR3. CDR1 and CDR2 (germline): SGHRS, YFSETQ. CDR3 DNA sequence: TGCGCCAGCAGCTTGCGAGGGAGTAGGACTGAAGCTTTCTTT. Translating gives CASSLRGSRTEAFF. Full variable domain (missing parts from reference TRBV5-1 and TRBJ1-1): KAGVTQTPRYLIKTRGQQVTLSCSPISGHRSVSWYQQTPGQGLQFLFEYFSETQRNKGNFPGRFSGRQFSNSRSEMNVSTLELGDSALYLCASSLRGSRTEAFFGQGTRLTVV.

This clonotype was seen a few times. This chain links TRBV5-1 with TRBJ2-7; 10 bases are a match to TRBD2. Per germline, CDR1 SGHRS and CDR2 YFSETQ. Unmatched junction bases numbered 5, after V lost 0 bases and J lost 5 bases. The CDR3 has 15 amino acids. The CDR3 DNA is TGCGCCAGCAGCTTGGCGCTAGCGGGAGCGAACGAGCAGTACTTC. Encoded protein: CASSLALAGANEQYF. Looking up the rest from reference TRBV5-1 and TRBJ2-7 gives the full variable domain: KAGVTQTPRYLIKTRGQQVTLSCSPISGHRSVSWYQQTPGQGLQFLFEYFSETQRNKGNFPGRFSGRQFSNSRSEMNVSTLELGDSALYLCASSLALAGANEQYFGPGTRLTVT.

The V call is TRBV7-9, the J call TRBJ2-7; D may match TRBD1 or TRBD2 (5 bases each). V gave up 1 base and J gave up 8 bases, with 6 bases separating them. This CDR3 comprises 11 residues. Germline CDR1 is SEHNR and CDR2 is FQNEAQ (reference sequence). DNA of the CDR3: TGTGCCAGCAGCTTAGTGGGACAGCAGTACTTC. Protein: CASSLVGQQYF.

V gene TRBV19 combines with J gene TRBJ2-1, with D perhaps TRBD2 (6 bases). The CDR3 covers 15 residues. Germline CDR1 and CDR2: LNHDA and SQIVND (reference sequence). V dropped 5 bases and J dropped 9 bases, with 20 bases sitting between them. The CDR3, as DNA: TGTGCCAGTAGTCCCAAGGAGGGAGTGGCCAGTGAGCAGTTCTTC. It yields the protein CASSPKEGVASEQFF.

This clonotype was recorded a few times. CDR3 nucleotide sequence: TGCGCCAGCAGCCAAGTCAAAGAGCGGGGCATCCACGAGCAGTACTTC. This translates into CASSQVKERGIHEQYF. This chain connects TRBV4-1 to TRBJ2-7, with 7 bases lining up with TRBD2. V lost 1 base to trimming and J lost 5 bases; unmatched junction nucleotides: 11. The CDR3 is 16 residues long. Germline-derived CDR1 and CDR2 are MGHRA and YSYEKL.

The rearrangement links TRBV29-1 to TRBJ2-5, with 8 bases that match TRBD1. Germline V CDR1 and CDR2: SQVTM, ANQGSEA. V lost 8 bases, J lost 7 bases, and 12 bases stayed unmatched. There are 13 residues in the CDR3. The CDR3 here is CSSSRQGPLTQYF. As DNA, the CDR3 is TGCAGCTCCTCCCGACAGGGGCCCCTGACCCAGTACTTC.

V and J are TRBV20-1 and TRBJ1-6; maybe TRBD1 (6 bases). The CDR3 has 15 amino acids. Germline V gene lookup returns CDR1 DFQATT and CDR2 SNEGSKA (reference sequence). V gave up 5 bases and J gave up 7 bases, with 18 bases separating them. The CDR3 reads CSAYRVISQNSPLHF. CDR3 nucleotide sequence: TGCAGTGCTTACAGGGTTATATCTCAAAATTCACCCCTCCACTTT.

V and J are TRBV20-1 and TRBJ2-7, with D possibly being TRBD2 (6 bases). Germline-derived CDR1 and CDR2 are DFQATT and SNEGSKA (reference sequence). Trimming pared 3 bases from V and 2 bases from J, leaving 17 bases between. CDR3 length: 15 residues. The CDR3 loop is CSARAGKGFTYEQYF. For the CDR3, the DNA is TGCAGTGCTAGGGCGGGGAAGGGTTTTACCTACGAGCAGTACTTC.

V and J are TRBV6-1 and TRBJ2-4; unclear D gene. This CDR3 is built from 12 residues. V lost 6 bases to trimming and J lost 7 bases, with 10 bases between them. The V gene's germline CDR1 is MNHNS and CDR2 SASEGT. CDR3 in DNA: TGTGCCAGCAGCCCTTTCCCGAACATTCAGTACTTC. Its protein product is CASSPFPNIQYF.

The chain joins TRBV24-1 to TRBJ2-3; D is perhaps TRBD1 (5 bases). Germline values: CDR1 KGHDR, CDR2 SFDVKD. The length of the CDR3 is 14 residues. The ends were cut back, 7 bases at V and 3 bases at J, with 13 bases in the middle. Here the CDR3 reads CATSDSKGTDTQYF. The DNA for the CDR3 is TGTGCCACCAGCGACTCGAAGGGGACAGATACGCAGTATTTT.

The chain recombines TRBV4-2 with TRBJ1-5, with D unclear. Trimming cost V 1 base and J 3 bases, with 7 bases left between them. This CDR3 has 14 amino acids. The V gene's germline CDR1 is LGHNA and CDR2 YNFKEQ. The CDR3 DNA is TGTGCCAGCAGCCAAGTCGGAAACAATCAGCCCCAGCATTTT. This codes for CASSQVGNNQPQHF.

The CDR3 loop reads CASRRAGVGTYEQYF. DNA of the CDR3: TGTGCCAGCAGACGAGCGGGAGTAGGGACCTACGAGCAGTACTTC. This rearrangement joins TRBV12-3 or TRBV12-4 to TRBJ2-7; 8 bases are shared with TRBD2. V shed 6 bases, J shed 2 bases, and the junction held 9 bases outside the gene matches. The CDR3 length is 15 residues.

The sample holds a few counts of this clonotype. This chain uses TRBV20-1 with TRBJ2-7; 7 nucleotides agree with TRBD1. The CDR3 loop spans 12 amino acids. Trimming took 5 bases from V and 4 from J; bases not matched to a gene: 5. The germline gives CDR1 DFQATT, CDR2 SNEGSKA (reference sequence). The CDR3 loop is CSAGTARYEQYF. The CDR3 DNA is TGCAGTGCTGGGACAGCTCGGTACGAGCAGTACTTC.

The chain carries TRBV3-1 and TRBJ2-7; the D gene could be TRBD1 or TRBD2 (6 bases each). V lost 4 bases, J lost 5 bases, and 18 bases lay in between. The germline CDR1 and CDR2 sequences are LGHDT and YNNKEL (reference sequence). The CDR3 runs to 15 residues. The CDR3 coding sequence is TGTGCCAGCAGCCCCCCTGGCACGGGGGCTGACGAGCAGTACTTC. This sequence encodes CASSPPGTGADEQYF.